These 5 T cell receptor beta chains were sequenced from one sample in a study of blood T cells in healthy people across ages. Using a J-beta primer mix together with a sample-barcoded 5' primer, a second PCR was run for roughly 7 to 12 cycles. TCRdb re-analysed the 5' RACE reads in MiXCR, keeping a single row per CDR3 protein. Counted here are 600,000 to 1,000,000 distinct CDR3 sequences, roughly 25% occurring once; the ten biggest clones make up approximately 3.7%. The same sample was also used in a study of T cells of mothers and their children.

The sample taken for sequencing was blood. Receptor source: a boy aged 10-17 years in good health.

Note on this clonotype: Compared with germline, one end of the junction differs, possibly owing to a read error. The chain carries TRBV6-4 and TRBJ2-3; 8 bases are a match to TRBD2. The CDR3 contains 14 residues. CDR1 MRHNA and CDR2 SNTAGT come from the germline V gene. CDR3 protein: CASSERGATDTQSF. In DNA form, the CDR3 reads TGTGCCAGCAGTGAGCGGGGGGCCACAGATACGCAGTCTTTT.

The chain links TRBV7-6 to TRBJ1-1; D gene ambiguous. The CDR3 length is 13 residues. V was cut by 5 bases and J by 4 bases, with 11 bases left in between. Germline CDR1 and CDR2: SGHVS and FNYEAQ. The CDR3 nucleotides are TGTGCCAGCAGCATAACGCAGACCACTGAAGCTTTCTTT. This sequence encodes CASSITQTTEAFF.

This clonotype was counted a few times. CDR3 bases: TGTGCCAGCAGTTCGCCCCGAGGGGCGCTAACAGATACGCAGTATTTT. The encoded protein is CASSSPRGALTDTQYF. This chain uses TRBV12-3 or TRBV12-4 with TRBJ2-3; perhaps D is TRBD1 or TRBD2 (5 bases each). CDR3 length equals 16 residues. V was cut by 4 bases and J by 3 bases, with 17 bases left in between.

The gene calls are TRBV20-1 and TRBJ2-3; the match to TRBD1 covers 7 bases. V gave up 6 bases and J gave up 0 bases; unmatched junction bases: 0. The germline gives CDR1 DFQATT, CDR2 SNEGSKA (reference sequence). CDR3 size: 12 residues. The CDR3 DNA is TGCAGTGCGACAGGGAGCACAGATACGCAGTATTTT. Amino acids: CSATGSTDTQYF.

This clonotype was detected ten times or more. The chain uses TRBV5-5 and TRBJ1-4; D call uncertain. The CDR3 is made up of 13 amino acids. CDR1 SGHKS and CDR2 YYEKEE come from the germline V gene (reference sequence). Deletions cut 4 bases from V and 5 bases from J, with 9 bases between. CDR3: CASSGSLNEKLFF. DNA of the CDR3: TGTGCCAGCAGCGGCAGCTTAAATGAAAAACTGTTTTTT.